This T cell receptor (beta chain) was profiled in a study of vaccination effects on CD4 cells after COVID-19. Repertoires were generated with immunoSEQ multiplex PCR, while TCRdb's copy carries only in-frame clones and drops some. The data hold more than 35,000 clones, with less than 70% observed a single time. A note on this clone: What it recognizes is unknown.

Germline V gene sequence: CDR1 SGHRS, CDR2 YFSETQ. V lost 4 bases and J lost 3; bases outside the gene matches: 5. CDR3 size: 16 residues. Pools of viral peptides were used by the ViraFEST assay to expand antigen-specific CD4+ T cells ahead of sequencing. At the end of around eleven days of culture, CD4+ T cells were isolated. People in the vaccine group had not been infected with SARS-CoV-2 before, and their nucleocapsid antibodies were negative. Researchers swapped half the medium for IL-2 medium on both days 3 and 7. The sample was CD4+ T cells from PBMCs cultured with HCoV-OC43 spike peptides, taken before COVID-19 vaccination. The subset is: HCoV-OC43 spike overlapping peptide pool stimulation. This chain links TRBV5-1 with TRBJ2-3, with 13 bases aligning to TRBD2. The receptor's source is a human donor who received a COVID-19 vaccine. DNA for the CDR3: TGCGCCAGCAGCGAAGGGACTAGCGGGGCAACAGATACGCAGTATTTT. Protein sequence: CASSEGTSGATDTQYF.